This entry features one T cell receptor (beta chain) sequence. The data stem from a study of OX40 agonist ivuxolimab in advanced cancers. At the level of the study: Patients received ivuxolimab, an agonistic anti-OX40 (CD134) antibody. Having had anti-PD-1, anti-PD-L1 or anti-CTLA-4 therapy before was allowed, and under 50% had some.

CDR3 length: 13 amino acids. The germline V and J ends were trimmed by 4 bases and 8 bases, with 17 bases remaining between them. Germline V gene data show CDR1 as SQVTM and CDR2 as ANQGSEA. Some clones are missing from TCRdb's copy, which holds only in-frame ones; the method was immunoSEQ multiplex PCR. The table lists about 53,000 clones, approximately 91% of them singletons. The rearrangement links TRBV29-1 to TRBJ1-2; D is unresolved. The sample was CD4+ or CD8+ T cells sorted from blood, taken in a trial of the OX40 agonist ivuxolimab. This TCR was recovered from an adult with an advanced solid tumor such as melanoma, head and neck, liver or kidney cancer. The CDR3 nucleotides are TGCAGCGTTGCCCCAACGGGGTCGGGCGGCTACACCTTC. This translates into CSVAPTGSGGYTF. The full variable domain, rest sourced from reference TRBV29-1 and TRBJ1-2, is SAVISQKPSRDICQRGTSLTIQCQVDSQVTMMFWYRQQPGQSLTLIATANQGSEATYESGFVIDKFPISRPNLTFSTLTVSNMSPEDSSIYLCSVAPTGSGGYTFGSGTRLTVV.